Sequencing of this T cell receptor beta chain was carried out in a study of blood T cell repertoires in COVID-19. Study-level background: Specimens from acute and convalescent COVID-19 originated in the United States, Italy and Spain.

This clone came up many times. Clones were read by immunoSEQ multiplex PCR, and TCRdb kept only the in-frame ones, dropping some. The sample has hundreds of thousands of clones, 80% to 90% seen once. The CDR3 runs to 14 residues. V lost 6 bases to trimming and J lost 3 bases; unmatched junction nucleotides: 4. The germline V gene encodes CDR1 LNHDA and CDR2 SQIVND (reference sequence). This clonotype was sampled from a woman between 18 and 29 years old who had recovered from COVID-19. Sequencing was performed on PBMCs or T cells enriched from blood (not recorded which). This chain uses TRBV19 with TRBJ2-2; TRBD1 aligns across 7 bases. The CDR3 DNA sequence: TGTGCCAGTAGCGGACAGGAACACACCGGGGAGCTGTTTTTT. Translation gives CASSGQEHTGELFF.